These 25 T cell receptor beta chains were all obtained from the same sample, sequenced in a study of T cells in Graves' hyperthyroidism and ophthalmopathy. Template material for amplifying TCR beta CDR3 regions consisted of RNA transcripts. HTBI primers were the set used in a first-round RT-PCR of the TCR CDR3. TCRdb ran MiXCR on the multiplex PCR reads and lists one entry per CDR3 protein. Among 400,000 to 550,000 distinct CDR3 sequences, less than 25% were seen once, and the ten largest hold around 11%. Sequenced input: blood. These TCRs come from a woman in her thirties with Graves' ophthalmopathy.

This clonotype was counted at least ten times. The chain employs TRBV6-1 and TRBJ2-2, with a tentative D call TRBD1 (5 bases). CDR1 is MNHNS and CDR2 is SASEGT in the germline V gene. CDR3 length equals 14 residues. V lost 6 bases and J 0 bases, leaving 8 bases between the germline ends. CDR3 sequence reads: CASSDSANTGELFF. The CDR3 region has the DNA TGTGCCAGCAGCGACAGCGCGAACACCGGGGAGCTGTTTTTT.

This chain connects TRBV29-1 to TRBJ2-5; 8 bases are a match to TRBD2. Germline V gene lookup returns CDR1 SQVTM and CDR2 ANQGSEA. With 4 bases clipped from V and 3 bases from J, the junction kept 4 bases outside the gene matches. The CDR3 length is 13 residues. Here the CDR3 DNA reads TGCAGCGTTGGCCGGGGGGGGGAAGAGACCCAGTACTTC. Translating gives CSVGRGGEETQYF. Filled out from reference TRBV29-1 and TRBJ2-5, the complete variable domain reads SAVISQKPSRDICQRGTSLTIQCQVDSQVTMMFWYRQQPGQSLTLIATANQGSEATYESGFVIDKFPISRPNLTFSTLTVSNMSPEDSSIYLCSVGRGGEETQYFGPGTRLLVL.

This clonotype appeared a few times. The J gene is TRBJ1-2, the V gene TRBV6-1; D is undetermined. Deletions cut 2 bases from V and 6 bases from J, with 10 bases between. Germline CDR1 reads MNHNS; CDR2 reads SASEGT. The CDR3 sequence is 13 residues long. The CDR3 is CASSESERDGYTF. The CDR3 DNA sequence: TGTGCCAGCAGTGAATCGGAGCGGGATGGCTACACCTTC.

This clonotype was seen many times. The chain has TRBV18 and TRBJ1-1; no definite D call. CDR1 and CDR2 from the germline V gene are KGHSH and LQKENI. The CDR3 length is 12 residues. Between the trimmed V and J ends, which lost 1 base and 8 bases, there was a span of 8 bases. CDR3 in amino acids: CASSPRVREAFF. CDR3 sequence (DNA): TGTGCCAGCTCACCACGGGTCAGGGAAGCTTTCTTT.

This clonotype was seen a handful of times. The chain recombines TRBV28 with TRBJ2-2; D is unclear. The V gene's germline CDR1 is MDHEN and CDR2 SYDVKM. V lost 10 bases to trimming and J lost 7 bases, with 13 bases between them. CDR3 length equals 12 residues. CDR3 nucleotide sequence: TGTGCCACCGGCCCAGCGTACGGGGAGCTGTTTTTT. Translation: CATGPAYGELFF.

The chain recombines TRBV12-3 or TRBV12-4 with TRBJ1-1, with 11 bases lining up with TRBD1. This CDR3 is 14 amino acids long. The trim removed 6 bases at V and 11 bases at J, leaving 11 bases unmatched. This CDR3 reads CASRPRTGGEKAFF. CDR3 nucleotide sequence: TGTGCCAGCAGGCCTCGGACAGGGGGCGAGAAGGCTTTCTTT.

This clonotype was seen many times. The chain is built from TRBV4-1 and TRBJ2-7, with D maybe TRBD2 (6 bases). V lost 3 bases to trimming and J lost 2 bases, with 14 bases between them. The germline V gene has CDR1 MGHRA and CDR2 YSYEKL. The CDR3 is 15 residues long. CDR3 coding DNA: TGCGCCAGCAGCCAGGAGGGGTCCCTAACCTACGAGCAGTACTTC. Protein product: CASSQEGSLTYEQYF.

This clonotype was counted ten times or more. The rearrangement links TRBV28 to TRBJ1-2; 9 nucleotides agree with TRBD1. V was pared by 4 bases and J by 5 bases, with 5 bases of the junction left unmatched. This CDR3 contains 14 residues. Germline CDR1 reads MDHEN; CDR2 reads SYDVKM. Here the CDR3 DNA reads TGTGCCAGCAGTTCCACCGGGACAGGGTATGGCTACACCTTC. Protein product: CASSSTGTGYGYTF.

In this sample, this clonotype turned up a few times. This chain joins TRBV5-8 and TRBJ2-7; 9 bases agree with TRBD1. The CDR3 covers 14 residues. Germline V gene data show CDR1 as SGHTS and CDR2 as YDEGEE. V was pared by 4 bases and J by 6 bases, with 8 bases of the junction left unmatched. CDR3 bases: TGTGCCAGCAGCCGCGGACAGGGGTGGCTCGAGCAGTACTTC. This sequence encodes CASSRGQGWLEQYF.

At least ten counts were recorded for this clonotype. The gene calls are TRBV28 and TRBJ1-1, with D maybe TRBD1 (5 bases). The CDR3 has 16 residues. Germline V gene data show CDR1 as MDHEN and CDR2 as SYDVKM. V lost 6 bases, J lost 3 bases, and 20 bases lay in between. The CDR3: CASSGGPSGRDTEAFF. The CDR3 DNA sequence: TGTGCCAGCAGCGGAGGACCCTCAGGGAGGGACACTGAAGCTTTCTTT.

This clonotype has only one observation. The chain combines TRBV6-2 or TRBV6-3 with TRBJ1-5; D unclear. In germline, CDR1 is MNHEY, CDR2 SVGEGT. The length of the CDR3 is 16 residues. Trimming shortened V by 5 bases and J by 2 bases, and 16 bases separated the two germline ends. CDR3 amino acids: CASSPHLGLGNQPQHF. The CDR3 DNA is TGTGCCAGCAGTCCCCATTTGGGCCTAGGCAATCAGCCCCAGCATTTT.

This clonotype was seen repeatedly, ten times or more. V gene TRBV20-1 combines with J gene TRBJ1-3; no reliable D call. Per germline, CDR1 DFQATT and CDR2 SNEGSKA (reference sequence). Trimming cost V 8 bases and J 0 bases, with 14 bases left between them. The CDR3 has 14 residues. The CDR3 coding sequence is TGCAGTCCCTTAACCTTAGACTCTGGAAACACCATATATTTT. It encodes CSPLTLDSGNTIYF.

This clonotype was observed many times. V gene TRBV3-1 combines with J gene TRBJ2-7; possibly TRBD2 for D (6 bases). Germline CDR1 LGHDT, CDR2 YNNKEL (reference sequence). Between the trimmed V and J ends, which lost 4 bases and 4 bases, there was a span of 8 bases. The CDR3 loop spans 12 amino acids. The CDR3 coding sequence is TGTGCCAGCAGCCGGGGGGTATACGAGCAGTACTTC. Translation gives CASSRGVYEQYF.

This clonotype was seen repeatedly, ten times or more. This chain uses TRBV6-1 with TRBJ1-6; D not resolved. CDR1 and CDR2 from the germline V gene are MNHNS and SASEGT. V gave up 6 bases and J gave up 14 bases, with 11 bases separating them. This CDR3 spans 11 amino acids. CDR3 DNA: TGTGCCAGCAGCCTTCAATCGACCCTCCACTTT. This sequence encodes CASSLQSTLHF.

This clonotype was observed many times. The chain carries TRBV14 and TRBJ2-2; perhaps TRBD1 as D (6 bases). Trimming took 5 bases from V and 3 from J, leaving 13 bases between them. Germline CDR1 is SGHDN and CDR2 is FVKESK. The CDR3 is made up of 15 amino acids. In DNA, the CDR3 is TGTGCCAGCAGCAATGTAGGACAGTACACCGGGGAGCTGTTTTTT. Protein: CASSNVGQYTGELFF.

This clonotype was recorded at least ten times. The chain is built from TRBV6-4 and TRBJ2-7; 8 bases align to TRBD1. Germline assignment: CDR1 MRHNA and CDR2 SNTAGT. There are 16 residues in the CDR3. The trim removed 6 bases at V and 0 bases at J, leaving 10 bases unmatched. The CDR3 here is CASSFTGQGSSYEQYF. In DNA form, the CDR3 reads TGTGCCAGCAGCTTTACCGGACAGGGATCCTCCTACGAGCAGTACTTC.

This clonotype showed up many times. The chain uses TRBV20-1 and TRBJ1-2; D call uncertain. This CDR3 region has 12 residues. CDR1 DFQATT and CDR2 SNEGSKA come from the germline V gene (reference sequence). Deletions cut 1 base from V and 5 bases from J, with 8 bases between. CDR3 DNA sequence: TGCAGTGCTAGAGCTCGAGATTATGGCTACACCTTC. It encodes CSARARDYGYTF.

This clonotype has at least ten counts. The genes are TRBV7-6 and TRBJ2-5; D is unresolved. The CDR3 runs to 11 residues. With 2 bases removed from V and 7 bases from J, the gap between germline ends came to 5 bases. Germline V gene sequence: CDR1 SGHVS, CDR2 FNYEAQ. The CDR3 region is CASSLLGTQYF. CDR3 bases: TGTGCCAGCAGCTTATTGGGGACCCAGTACTTC.

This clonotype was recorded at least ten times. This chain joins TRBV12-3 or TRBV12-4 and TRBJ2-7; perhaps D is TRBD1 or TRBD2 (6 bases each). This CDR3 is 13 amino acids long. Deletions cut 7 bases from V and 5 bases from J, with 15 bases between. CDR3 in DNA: TGTGCCAGCAAGTTCTGGGGGGCAGACGAGCAGTACTTC. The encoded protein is CASKFWGADEQYF.

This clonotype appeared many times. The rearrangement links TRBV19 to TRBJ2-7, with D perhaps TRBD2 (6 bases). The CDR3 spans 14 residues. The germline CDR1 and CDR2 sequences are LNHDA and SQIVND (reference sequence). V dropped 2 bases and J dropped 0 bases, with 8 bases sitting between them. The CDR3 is CASSILADSYEQYF. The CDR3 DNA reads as TGTGCCAGTAGTATATTAGCGGACTCCTACGAGCAGTACTTC.

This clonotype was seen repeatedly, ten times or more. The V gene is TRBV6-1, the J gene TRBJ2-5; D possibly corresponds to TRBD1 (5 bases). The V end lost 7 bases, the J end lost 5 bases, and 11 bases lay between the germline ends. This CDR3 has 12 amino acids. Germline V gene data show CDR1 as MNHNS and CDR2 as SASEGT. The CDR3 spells CASTSPGETQYF. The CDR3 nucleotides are TGTGCCAGCACTTCACCAGGGGAGACCCAGTACTTC.

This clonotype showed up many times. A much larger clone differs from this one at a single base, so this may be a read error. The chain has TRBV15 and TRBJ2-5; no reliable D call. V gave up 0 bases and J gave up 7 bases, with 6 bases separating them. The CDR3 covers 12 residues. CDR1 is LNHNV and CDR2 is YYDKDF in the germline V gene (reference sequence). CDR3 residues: CATSRDVATQYF. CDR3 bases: TGTGCCACCAGCAGAGATGTGGCGACCCAGTACTTC.

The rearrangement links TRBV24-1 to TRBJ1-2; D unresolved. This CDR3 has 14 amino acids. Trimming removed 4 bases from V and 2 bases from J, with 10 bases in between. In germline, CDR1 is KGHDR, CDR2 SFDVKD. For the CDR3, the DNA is TGTGCCACCAGTGACCCCCAGAGGAACTATGGCTACACCTTC. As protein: CATSDPQRNYGYTF.

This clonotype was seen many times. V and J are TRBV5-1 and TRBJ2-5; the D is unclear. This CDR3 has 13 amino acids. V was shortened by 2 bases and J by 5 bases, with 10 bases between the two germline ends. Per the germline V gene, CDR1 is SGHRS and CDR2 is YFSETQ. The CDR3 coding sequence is TGCGCCAGCAGCTTTAACCGAAGGGAGACCCAGTACTTC. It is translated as CASSFNRRETQYF.

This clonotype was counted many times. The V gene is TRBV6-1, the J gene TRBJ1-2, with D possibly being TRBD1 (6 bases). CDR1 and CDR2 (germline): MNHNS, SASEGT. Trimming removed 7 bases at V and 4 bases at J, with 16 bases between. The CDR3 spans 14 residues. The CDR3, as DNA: TGTGCCAGCACCAAAGGGGGGCTGGCCTATGGCTACACCTTC. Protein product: CASTKGGLAYGYTF.